Each of the 2 T cell receptor beta chains below was sequenced from the same sample in a study of cytomegalovirus exposure and HLA in healthy donors. Both 60 Vbeta primers and 13 Jbeta primers went into the PCR. TCRdb's table, derived via immunoSEQ multiplex PCR, lists solely in-frame clones and lacks some. The table has 150,000 to 200,000 clones, 60% to 85% seen once. Sequencing input: PBMCs. The source is a man aged 40-49 years in good health and CMV-seronegative.

The V and J genes are TRBV7-3 and TRBJ2-5, with 7 bases fitting TRBD1. Germline V CDR1 and CDR2: SGHTA, FQGTGA. With V trimmed by 5 bases and J by 3 bases, 6 bases remained unmatched. This CDR3 is built from 14 residues. Here the CDR3 reads CASSPTGTEETQYF. The DNA for the CDR3 is TGTGCCAGCAGCCCCACCGGGACAGAAGAGACCCAGTACTTC.

The CDR3 sequence is CASSLGLIQETQYF. DNA of the CDR3: TGTGCCAGCAGCTTGGGGCTTATCCAAGAGACCCAGTACTTC. The rearrangement links TRBV5-4 to TRBJ2-5; no reliable D call. CDR3 size: 14 residues. Trimming took off 0 bases at V and 1 base at J, with 7 bases between the two ends. CDR1 is SGHNT and CDR2 is YYREEE in the germline V gene (reference sequence).